A single sample is the source of the 15 T cell receptor beta chains below, sequenced in a study of persistence of HIV-infected CD4 T cells. No cognate antigen is known for these TCRs. The stimulus was lysate of CMV-infected fibroblasts, about 10 ug/mL. Sorting selected CD4+ T cells upregulating both CD40 ligand and CD69. The libraries were made with immunoSEQ version 4 in survey mode. Here immunoSEQ multiplex PCR was the method, and the copy in TCRdb shows in-frame clones only, minus some. The data hold under 20,000 clones, with around three fifths observed a single time. The specimen was CD4+ T cells sorted from PBMCs after approximately 20-hour stimulation, collected from a patient who received antiretroviral therapy. The receptor source for this set is an adult woman with HIV who was CMV-seropositive.

This clone counts as medium-sized. The rearrangement joins TRBV6-5 to TRBJ1-1, with D perhaps matching TRBD1 (6 bases). The germline V and J ends were trimmed by 4 bases and 8 bases, with 17 bases remaining between them. Germline loops: CDR1 MNHEY, CDR2 SVGAGI. This CDR3 contains 14 residues. The CDR3 DNA reads TGTGCCAGCAGTTCTTCCCCGAAAGGGGGGGAAGCTTTCTTT. Protein product: CASSSSPKGGEAFF.

The chain has TRBV27 and TRBJ1-1, with D possibly matching TRBD1 (6 bases). The ends were cut back, 6 bases at V and 0 bases at J, with 11 bases in the middle. Germline V lookup: CDR1 MNHEY, CDR2 SMNVEV (reference sequence). The CDR3 totals 14 residues. CDR3 sequence (DNA): TGTGCCAGCAGAGGGGGGGTCCTGAACACTGAAGCTTTCTTT. It is translated as CASRGGVLNTEAFF.

The chain combines TRBV12-3 or TRBV12-4 with TRBJ1-2, with unresolved D. The CDR3 loop spans 12 amino acids. Trimming took off 4 bases at V and 4 bases at J, with 7 bases between the two ends. Written as DNA, the CDR3 is TGTGCCAGCAGTTCGCGGGGCTATGGCTACACCTTC. Its protein product is CASSSRGYGYTF.

The rearrangement links TRBV6-1 to TRBJ2-7; D is undetermined. The CDR3 contains 15 residues. Between the trimmed V and J ends, which lost 1 base and 2 bases, there was a span of 12 bases. Per the germline V gene, CDR1 is MNHNS and CDR2 is SASEGT. The CDR3 sequence: CASSEGTGGPYEQYV. The DNA of the CDR3 is TGTGCCAGCAGTGAAGGAACGGGCGGCCCCTACGAGCAGTACGTC.

V and J are TRBV4-1 and TRBJ2-1; no firm D call. Germline assignment: CDR1 MGHRA and CDR2 YSYEKL. The V end lost 2 bases, the J end lost 0 bases, and 14 bases lay between the germline ends. There are 17 residues in the CDR3. The DNA of the CDR3 is TGCGCCAGCAGCCAATACCCGCCCCCGCGCTCCTACAATGAGCAGTTCTTC. Translation gives CASSQYPPPRSYNEQFF.

The chain has TRBV2 and TRBJ2-5; D gene ambiguous. The CDR3 runs to 13 residues. Germline V CDR1 and CDR2: SNHLY, FYNNEI. The V end lost 6 bases, the J end lost 4 bases, and 12 bases lay between the germline ends. For the CDR3, the DNA is TGTGCCAGCAGCTTACAAGGGCGAGAGACCCAGTACTTC. Protein product: CASSLQGRETQYF.

This clone was seen a handful of times. This chain connects TRBV28 to TRBJ1-2; no reliable D call. The germline V and J ends were trimmed by 5 bases and 8 bases, with 18 bases remaining between them. The germline CDR1 and CDR2 sequences are MDHEN and SYDVKM. The CDR3 has 14 amino acids. CDR3 in amino acids: CASSPPGEAIGYTF. The CDR3 nucleotides are TGTGCCAGCAGTCCCCCCGGTGAGGCAATAGGCTACACCTTC.

The chain recombines TRBV9 with TRBJ1-6; D might be TRBD1 (5 bases). Trimming stripped 0 bases from V and 6 bases from J, with 10 bases between. Germline CDR1 and CDR2: SGDLS and YYNGEE. This CDR3 region has 15 residues. The CDR3 spells CASSVAQGSNSPLHF. The DNA of the CDR3 is TGTGCCAGCAGCGTAGCCCAGGGCTCTAATTCACCCCTCCACTTT.

This sequence joins TRBV9 and TRBJ1-3, with D unresolved. V was cut by 0 bases and J by 4 bases, with 17 bases left in between. The CDR3 is made up of 17 amino acids. CDR1 is SGDLS, CDR2 YYNGEE, per germline. This CDR3 is CASSVGSRARSGNTIYF. The DNA for the CDR3 is TGTGCCAGCAGCGTAGGTTCTCGAGCCAGGTCCGGAAACACCATATATTTT.

This chain joins TRBV5-4 and TRBJ1-2; TRBD1 is a possible D gene (5 bases). The CDR3 totals 16 residues. Trimming cost V 4 bases and J 2 bases, with 18 bases left between them. Germline CDR1 SGHNT, CDR2 YYREEE (reference sequence). CDR3 loop: CASSPAPLAGNYGYTF. In DNA, the CDR3 is TGTGCCAGCAGCCCCGCCCCTCTGGCAGGGAACTATGGCTACACCTTC. The full variable domain, with the rest looked up from reference TRBV5-4 and TRBJ1-2, is ETGVTQSPTHLIKTRGQQVTLRCSSQSGHNTVSWYQQALGQGPQFIFQYYREEENGRGNFPPRFSGLQFPNYSSELNVNALELDDSALYLCASSPAPLAGNYGYTFGSGTRLTVV.

The chain employs TRBV30 and TRBJ1-1; TRBD1 might be the D (5 bases). Germline-derived CDR1 and CDR2 are GTSNPN and SVGIG (reference sequence). The CDR3 is 14 amino acids. V lost 7 bases to trimming and J lost 7 bases, with 22 bases between them. The CDR3 is CASRAGGVLLEAFF. The CDR3, as DNA: TGTGCCTCCCGGGCTGGGGGGGTCCTACTTGAAGCTTTCTTT.

This clone was counted between two and nine times. This sequence joins TRBV30 and TRBJ1-1; the D gene is possibly TRBD1 (6 bases). The CDR3 extends over 15 amino acids. Trimming pared 2 bases from V and 5 bases from J, leaving 18 bases between. Germline V gene sequence: CDR1 GTSNPN, CDR2 SVGIG (reference sequence). The chain's CDR3 is CAWSPHRSGATEAFF. The CDR3 DNA is TGTGCCTGGAGTCCCCATAGATCGGGGGCGACTGAAGCTTTCTTT.

In its sample, this clone was seen once. V usage is TRBV29-1 and J usage is TRBJ1-1; D might be TRBD1 (6 bases). This CDR3 region has 14 residues. Germline lookup yields CDR1 SQVTM and CDR2 ANQGSEA. The V end lost 2 bases, the J end lost 6 bases, and 16 bases lay between the germline ends. CDR3 region: CSVEKGGLAAEAFF. The CDR3 DNA follows: TGCAGCGTTGAAAAGGGGGGTTTAGCGGCTGAAGCTTTCTTT.

The CDR3 loop reads CASRISGGGGSPLHF. CDR3 nucleotides: TGTGCCAGCAGGATATCGGGGGGAGGTGGCTCACCCCTCCACTTT. The chain uses TRBV28 and TRBJ1-6; possible D gene TRBD1, 5 bases. This CDR3 has 15 amino acids. Trimming took 6 bases from V and 10 from J, leaving 19 bases between them. CDR1 is MDHEN and CDR2 is SYDVKM in the germline V gene. The variable domain in full, with the rest retrieved from reference TRBV28 and TRBJ1-6, is DVKVTQSSRYLVKRTGEKVFLECVQDMDHENMFWYRQDPGLGLRLIYFSYDVKMKEKGDIPEGYSVSREKKERFSLILESASTNQTSMYLCASRISGGGGSPLHFGNGTRLTVT.

The chain uses TRBV15 and TRBJ1-4; D uncertain. Trimming took 2 bases from V and 3 from J, leaving 10 bases between them. CDR1 and CDR2 (germline): LNHNV, YYDKDF (reference sequence). The CDR3 is 15 residues long. The CDR3 DNA sequence: TGTGCCACCAGCAGACAGAGACGTGCTAATGAAAAACTGTTTTTT. Translating it yields CATSRQRRANEKLFF. Complete variable domain (other parts from reference TRBV15 and TRBJ1-4): DAMVIQNPRYQVTQFGKPVTLSCSQTLNHNVMYWYQQKSSQAPKLLFHYYDKDFNNEADTPDNFQSRRPNTSFCFLDIRSPGLGDTAMYLCATSRQRRANEKLFFGSGTQLSVL.